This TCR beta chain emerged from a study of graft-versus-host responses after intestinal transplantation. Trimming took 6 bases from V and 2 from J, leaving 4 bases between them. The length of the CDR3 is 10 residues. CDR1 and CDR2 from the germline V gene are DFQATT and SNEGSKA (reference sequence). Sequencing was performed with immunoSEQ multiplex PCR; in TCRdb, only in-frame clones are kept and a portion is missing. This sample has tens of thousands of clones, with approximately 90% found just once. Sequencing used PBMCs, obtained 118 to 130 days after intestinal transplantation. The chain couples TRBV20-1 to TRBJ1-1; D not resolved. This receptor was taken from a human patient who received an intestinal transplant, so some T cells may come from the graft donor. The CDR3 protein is CSATNTEAFF. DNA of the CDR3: TGCAGTGCCACTAACACTGAAGCTTTCTTT.